The TCR beta chain described here comes from a study of blood T cells in healthy people across ages. A second about 6 to 11 cycle PCR used barcoded and J-beta primers. TCRdb analysed the 5' RACE reads with MiXCR anew, one entry per CDR3 protein. This sample has over a million distinct CDR3 sequences, with more than 35% found just once. Each donor's blood draw was around 9.2 milliliters of peripheral blood. This clonotype was obtained from a woman aged 60-75 years in good health. Sequencing was done on a sample of blood.

Here the CDR3 reads CASSSAGLPSEKLFF. The DNA of the CDR3 is TGTGCCAGCAGTTCCGCTGGGCTACCTAGTGAAAAACTGTTTTTT. V is TRBV5-5 and J is TRBJ1-4; D is ambiguous. The germline V gene has CDR1 SGHKS and CDR2 YYEKEE (reference sequence). The CDR3 runs to 15 residues. Trimming cost V 5 bases and J 7 bases, with 18 bases left between them.